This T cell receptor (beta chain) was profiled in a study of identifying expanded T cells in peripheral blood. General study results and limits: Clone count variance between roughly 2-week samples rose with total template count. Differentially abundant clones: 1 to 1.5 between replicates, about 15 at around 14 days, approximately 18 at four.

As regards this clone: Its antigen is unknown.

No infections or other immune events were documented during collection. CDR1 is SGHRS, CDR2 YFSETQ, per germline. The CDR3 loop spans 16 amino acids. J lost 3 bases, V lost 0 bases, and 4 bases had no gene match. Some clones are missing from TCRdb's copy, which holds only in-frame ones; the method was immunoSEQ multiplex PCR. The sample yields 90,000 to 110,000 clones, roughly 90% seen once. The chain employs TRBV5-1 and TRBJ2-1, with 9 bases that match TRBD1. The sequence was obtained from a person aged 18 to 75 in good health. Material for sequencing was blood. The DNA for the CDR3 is TGCGCCAGCAGCTTGGGGGACAGGGAGGACTACAATGAGCAGTTCTTC. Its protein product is CASSLGDREDYNEQFF.